A selection of T cell receptor beta chains follows, all from one sample in a study of spatial heterogeneity in lung cancer. TCRdb fed the 5' RACE reads into MiXCR, producing one record per CDR3 protein. The profile covers around 87,000 distinct CDR3 sequences, with roughly 12% appearing a single time and approximately 39% taken by the ten largest. The input for sequencing was PBMCs, taken at surgery. The receptors originated from a male donor with early-stage non-small cell lung cancer. Both conserved end residues are part of each CDR3. D genes are given only for firm matches. Clone size is shown for a subset of rows, as once, few, many or a class of expanded clone.

>many|TRBJ1-5|TRBV2|TRBD1
TGTGCCAGCAGTACCGGGACAGGGGGCGGTCAGCCCCAGCATTTT
CASSTGTGGGQPQHF
>NA|TRBJ1-1|TRBV7-9|NA
TGTGCCAGCATCCTCAGCGGCACTGAAGCTTTCTTT
CASILSGTEAFF
>many|TRBJ2-7|TRBV7-2|NA
TGTGCCAGCAGCGCCGGTCTAGCAAGCTTCTACGAGCAGTACTTC
CASSAGLASFYEQYF
>few|TRBJ1-5|TRBV28|NA
TGTGCCAGCAGCGCGGTGTCGGGGGCAAGAAATCAGCCCCAGCATTTT
CASSAVSGARNQPQHF
>NA|TRBJ2-1|TRBV5-6|TRBD2
TGTGCCAGCAGCTCTGGACTAGGAGGTCAGGGTATGAATGAGCAGTTCTTC
CASSSGLGGQGMNEQFF
>NA|TRBJ1-2|TRBV5-1|NA
TGCGCCAGCAGACAGACGGGGAGTAACTATGGCTACACCTTC
CASRQTGSNYGYTF
>few|TRBJ2-3|TRBV24-1|NA
TGTGCCACCAGTGATCCGTATGATAGACAGTGGACAGATACGCAGTATTTT
CATSDPYDRQWTDTQYF
>few|TRBJ2-3|TRBV19|TRBD1
TGTGCCAGTAGTATAATACCCGGACAGGGTATCTCAGATACGCAGTATTTT
CASSIIPGQGISDTQYF
>few|TRBJ1-5|TRBV6-2/TRBV6-3|NA
TGTGCCAGCAGTTATAGGTTGGGCAGGGCGAGCAATCAGCCCCAGCATTTT
CASSYRLGRASNQPQHF
>few|TRBJ1-6|TRBV18|NA
TGTGCCAGCTCACCAGAGACAGCTAATTCACCCCTCCACTTT
CASSPETANSPLHF
>few|TRBJ1-5|TRBV12-3/TRBV12-4|NA
TGTGCCAGCAGTTTCTTACGGTCAAGTGAGCCCCAGCATTTT
CASSFLRSSEPQHF
>few|TRBJ2-4|TRBV6-2/TRBV6-3|TRBD2
TGTGCCAGCAGTTCCACCGGGACTAGCGGGAAACACATTCAGTACTTC
CASSSTGTSGKHIQYF
>few|TRBJ2-2|TRBV9|TRBD2
TGTGCCAGCAGCCATGGACTAGCGGGAGGGAAGAACACCGGGGAGCTGTTTTTT
CASSHGLAGGKNTGELFF
>many|TRBJ1-1|TRBV10-3|NA
TGTGCCATCAGTGGCCGCAGGGGTGCGGTGCATGAAGCTTTCTTT
CAISGRRGAVHEAFF
>few|TRBJ2-2|TRBV4-3|NA
TGCGCCAGCAGCCAAGAGACAGGTCGCAACACCGGGGAGCTGTTTTTT
CASSQETGRNTGELFF
>many|TRBJ2-1|TRBV28|NA
TGTGCCAGCAGGGGTCCGTGGGGGGGCCGTGATGAGCAGTTCTTC
CASRGPWGGRDEQFF
>NA|TRBJ2-3|TRBV7-2|NA
TGTGCCAGCAGCTTTTTCGGGGGCAACACAGATACGCAGTATTTT
CASSFFGGNTDTQYF
>many|TRBJ2-3|TRBV7-9|TRBD2
TGTGCCAGCAGCATACTAGCGGGCATCGCAGATACGCAGTATTTT
CASSILAGIADTQYF
>few|TRBJ1-5|TRBV29-1|TRBD1
TGCAGCGTTGTTGACAGGGTGGGGAGCAATCAGCCCCAGCATTTT
CSVVDRVGSNQPQHF
>NA|TRBJ2-2|TRBV29-1|NA
TGCAGCGCTTCAGGGATCACCGGGGAGCTGTTTTTT
CSASGITGELFF
>many|TRBJ2-7|TRBV20-1|NA
TGCAGTGCGCAACAGGATTCGCCCTACGAGCAGTACTTC
CSAQQDSPYEQYF
>few|TRBJ1-2|TRBV5-1|NA
TGCGCCACCAAACCCGGGACCCGGGCTAACTATGGCTACACCTTC
CATKPGTRANYGYTF
>few|TRBJ2-1|TRBV7-9|NA
TGTGCCAAAAACGGATTGAGGGGCGATGAGCAGTTCTTC
CAKNGLRGDEQFF
>NA|TRBJ2-7|TRBV11-2|TRBD1
TGTGCCAGCACCAGGACAGGGCCCTCCTACGAGCAGTACTTC
CASTRTGPSYEQYF
>few|TRBJ1-2|TRBV7-6|NA
TGTGCCAGCAGTCCATACCAGGACTTACCTAATGGCTACACCTTC
CASSPYQDLPNGYTF
>NA|TRBJ2-7|TRBV29-1|TRBD2
TGCAGCGTTGAAGATCATGCGACTAGCGGGAGTGGGTACGAGCAGTACTTC
CSVEDHATSGSGYEQYF
>NA|TRBJ1-4|TRBV9|TRBD1
TGTGCCAGCAGCACAGCCACAGGGGGCGATGAAAAACTGTTTTTT
CASSTATGGDEKLFF
>few|TRBJ2-5|TRBV5-1|NA
TGCGCCAGCAGCTTGTACGCCGGGGAGACCCAGTACTTC
CASSLYAGETQYF
>NA|TRBJ1-5|TRBV7-8|NA
TGTGCCAGCAGCTTAGAGGGTTATGGCAATCAGCCCCAGCATTTT
CASSLEGYGNQPQHF
>NA|TRBJ2-2|TRBV29-1|TRBD2
TGCAGCGCTGGGAGGGCCGGGGAGCTGTTTTTT
CSAGRAGELFF
>NA|TRBJ1-1|TRBV7-2|NA
TGTGCCAGCAGCTCCGTACTGGGAGTCGTTGCCCGCGCTTTCTTT
CASSSVLGVVARAFF
>few|TRBJ2-3|TRBV7-2|NA
TGTGCCAGCAGCTTCTTGAGGACTTCTAGCACAGATACGCAGTATTTT
CASSFLRTSSTDTQYF
>few|TRBJ2-4|TRBV27|NA
TGTGCCAGCAAATTCTCCTTCGAGGGGATAAACATTCAGTACTTC
CASKFSFEGINIQYF
>few|TRBJ2-3|TRBV24-1|NA
TGTGCCACCAGTGATCTAAGCGGTAGCACAGATACGCAGTATTTT
CATSDLSGSTDTQYF
>many|TRBJ2-7|TRBV4-3|NA
TGCGCCAGCAGCCAAGATGAGGGGGACACCTACGAGCAGTACTTC
CASSQDEGDTYEQYF
>few|TRBJ1-2|TRBV4-1|TRBD1
TGCGCCAGCAGCCAAGATAGAACAGGGGTAAACTATGGCTACACCTTC
CASSQDRTGVNYGYTF
>few|TRBJ2-1|TRBV6-2/TRBV6-3|TRBD2
TGTGCCAGCAGTCAATCGGGGGGTGCCCATGAGCAGTTCTTC
CASSQSGGAHEQFF
>NA|TRBJ1-6|TRBV5-4|NA
TGTGCCAGCAGCCTCGGTAGGGGGAAGAGGAATTCACCCCTCCACTTT
CASSLGRGKRNSPLHF
>NA|TRBJ2-1|TRBV3-1|NA
TGTGCCAGCAGCCAAGTCGGTGCTGCGCAAGAGCAGTTCTTC
CASSQVGAAQEQFF
>NA|TRBJ2-3|TRBV2|NA
TGTGCCAGCATCGCCCCGGATACGCAGTATTTT
CASIAPDTQYF
>many|TRBJ2-7|TRBV5-1|TRBD1
TGCGCCAGCAGGAAGCCGGGACAGGGATACGAGCAGTACTTC
CASRKPGQGYEQYF
>few|TRBJ2-7|TRBV5-5|NA
TGTGCCAGCAGCTCCGGTGGGCTACTAGCCTACGAGCAGTACTTC
CASSSGGLLAYEQYF
>NA|TRBJ2-5|TRBV28|TRBD1
TGTGCCAGCAGTCCCGGTCGGGGACAGGGCGAAGAGACCCAGTACTTC
CASSPGRGQGEETQYF
>few|TRBJ2-5|TRBV6-2/TRBV6-3|TRBD1
TGTGCCAGCAAGAAGCAACAGGGGTTCCAAGAGACCCAGTACTTC
CASKKQQGFQETQYF
>many|TRBJ2-1|TRBV20-1|NA
TGCAGTGCTAGAAGGACGTACAATGAGCAGTTCTTC
CSARRTYNEQFF
>many|TRBJ1-1|TRBV7-9|NA
TGTGCCAGCAGCTCCACGCGGGGGAGCACTGAAGCTTTCTTT
CASSSTRGSTEAFF
>NA|TRBJ1-1|TRBV27|TRBD1
TGTGCCAGCAGTTTCAGGGGGGAGGCCACTGAAGCTTTCTTT
CASSFRGEATEAFF
>NA|TRBJ2-5|TRBV7-2|NA
TGTGCCAGCAGCCAGGGGGGCCAGCAGACCCAGTACTTC
CASSQGGQQTQYF
>few|TRBJ2-2|TRBV24-1|TRBD1
TGTGCCACCAGTGATTCCGAAACAGGGGAAACCGGGGAGCTGTTTTTT
CATSDSETGETGELFF